The rows below give T cell receptor beta chains drawn from one sample of a study of cytomegalovirus exposure and HLA in healthy donors. TCRdb keeps only in-frame clones here, not all; method: immunoSEQ multiplex PCR. The table records more than 130,000 clones, about 90% of them present only once. Sequencing was performed on PBMCs. The receptor set was obtained from a woman in her late teens or twenties in good health and CMV-seropositive. CDR3s include the opening cysteine and the closing phenylalanine or tryptophan. The order of the fields is D gene, CDR3 length, J gene, V gene, clone size, CDR3 protein, CDR3 DNA. D genes are given only for firm matches. The size field is filled for only some rows; it gives once, few, many or a size class.

. 15 TRBJ1-1 TRBV28 . CASSLPGVMNTEAFF TGTGCCAGCAGTTTACCGGGGGTCATGAACACTGAAGCTTTCTTT
TRBD1 14 TRBJ1-3 TRBV5-1 once CASSDDRGGNTIYF TGCGCCAGCAGCGACGACAGGGGAGGAAACACCATATATTTT
TRBD1 14 TRBJ2-3 TRBV30 . CAWVGDRHADTQYF TGTGCCTGGGTAGGGGACAGACACGCAGATACGCAGTATTTT
. 13 TRBJ1-1 TRBV30 . CAWTVTGDTEAFF TGTGCCTGGACAGTCACGGGGGACACTGAAGCTTTCTTT
. 13 TRBJ1-2 TRBV5-1 few CASSLGAGYGYTF TGCGCCAGCAGCTTGGGGGCAGGGTATGGCTACACCTTC
. 14 TRBJ2-7 TRBV2 . CASRTGTADYEQYF TGTGCCAGCAGGACCGGGACTGCTGACTACGAGCAGTACTTC
TRBD2 14 TRBJ2-7 TRBV4-1 once CASSQGGRAYEQYF TGCGCCAGCAGCCAAGGCGGGAGGGCCTACGAGCAGTACTTC
. 14 TRBJ2-5 TRBV5-6 . CASLRSVLGETQYF TGTGCCAGTCTACGTTCTGTTCTAGGAGAGACCCAGTACTTC
TRBD1 15 TRBJ1-5 TRBV5-8 . CASSFGQGAFQPQHF TGTGCCAGCAGCTTCGGACAGGGGGCTTTTCAGCCCCAGCATTTT
TRBD2 14 TRBJ2-2 TRBV6-5 . CAISAGAWTGELFF TGTGCCATCTCAGCGGGGGCCTGGACCGGGGAGCTGTTTTTT
. 16 TRBJ1-5 TRBV27 once CASSFTGMFGNQPQHF TGTGCCAGCAGTTTCACAGGGATGTTCGGCAATCAGCCCCAGCATTTT
. 15 TRBJ1-1 TRBV18 . CASSLTKTENTEAFF TGTGCCAGCTCCCTCACTAAGACAGAGAACACTGAAGCTTTCTTT
. 15 TRBJ1-1 TRBV18 once CASSPLGVGNTEAFF TGTGCCAGCTCACCACTCGGGGTAGGGAACACTGAAGCTTTCTTT
. 12 TRBJ1-5 TRBV28 . CASSLGHQPQHF TGTGCCAGCAGTTTGGGGCATCAGCCCCAGCATTTT
TRBD1 19 TRBJ2-3 TRBV10-3 . CAISEVFVPRDRADDTQYF TGTGCCATCAGTGAGGTCTTTGTCCCAAGGGACAGGGCGGACGATACGCAGTATTTT
. 11 TRBJ2-5 TRBV2 . CASRATGTQYF TGTGCCAGCAGAGCAACTGGGACCCAGTACTTC
. 15 TRBJ1-2 TRBV6-1 . CASSEIFGGNYGYTF TGTGCCAGCAGTGAAATCTTCGGCGGAAACTATGGCTACACCTTC
TRBD1 16 TRBJ1-2 TRBV5-1 . CASSATTGVLSYGYTF TGCGCCAGCAGCGCCACGACAGGGGTTCTTAGCTATGGCTACACCTTC
TRBD2 17 TRBJ2-3 TRBV11-2 . CASSVDGLAGGTDTQYF TGTGCCAGCAGCGTCGACGGACTAGCGGGAGGCACAGATACGCAGTATTTT
. 15 TRBJ2-5 TRBV28 . CASSFVQAVQETQYF TGTGCCAGCAGTTTCGTGCAGGCCGTCCAAGAGACCCAGTACTTC
TRBD1 14 TRBJ2-3 TRBV29-1 once CSVRTGGFTDTQYF TGCAGCGTTAGGACAGGGGGATTCACAGATACGCAGTATTTT
. 16 TRBJ2-1 TRBV7-9 . CASSLLGNVIINEQFF TGTGCCAGCAGCTTACTCGGGAACGTAATAATCAATGAGCAGTTCTTC
. 12 TRBJ1-1 TRBV7-9 . CASSRPGAEAFF TGTGCCAGCAGCCGCCCGGGGGCTGAAGCTTTCTTT
. 17 TRBJ1-4 TRBV19 . CASSTGRDWATNEKLFF TGTGCCAGTAGCACAGGGAGAGATTGGGCAACTAATGAAAAACTGTTTTTT
TRBD2 14 TRBJ2-7 TRBV10-3 . CAISDREVLYEQYF TGTGCCATCAGTGACCGGGAGGTGCTCTACGAGCAGTACTTC
. 13 TRBJ2-1 TRBV7-3 . CASSLTVESEQFF TGTGCCAGCAGCTTAACGGTGGAGTCTGAGCAGTTCTTC
. 15 TRBJ1-5 TRBV19 . CASRYPGLNNQPQHF TGTGCCAGTAGGTACCCAGGGCTGAACAATCAGCCCCAGCATTTT
TRBD1 13 TRBJ2-4 TRBV11-1 . CASSLRQGNIQYF TGTGCCAGCAGCTTAAGACAGGGGAACATTCAGTACTTC
. 13 TRBJ2-5 TRBV7-2 . CASSLPPKRAQYF TGTGCCAGCAGCTTACCGCCAAAGCGGGCCCAGTACTTC
. 16 TRBJ2-7 TRBV4-1 . CASSRPGTMSSYEQYF TGCGCCAGCAGCCGCCCCGGGACAATGAGCTCCTACGAGCAGTACTTC
. 12 TRBJ1-4 TRBV27 . CASSFQEGKLFF TGTGCCAGCAGTTTTCAGGAGGGAAAACTGTTTTTT
. 14 TRBJ1-1 TRBV28 . CASSPGSSITEAFF TGTGCCAGCAGTCCAGGGTCCTCTATCACTGAAGCTTTCTTT
. 16 TRBJ1-6 TRBV7-9 . CASSPTLGLGNSPLHF TGTGCCAGCAGCCCAACCCTGGGGCTAGGTAATTCACCCCTCCACTTT
. 15 TRBJ2-3 TRBV4-3 . CASSQASLGADTQYF TGCGCCAGCAGCCAAGCGTCTCTAGGGGCAGATACGCAGTATTTT
. 15 TRBJ2-3 TRBV4-1 . CASSQEGAYTDTQYF TGCGCCAGCAGCCAAGAGGGGGCCTACACAGATACGCAGTATTTT
TRBD1 15 TRBJ1-1 TRBV5-4 . CASSLGGTVNTEAFF TGTGCCAGCAGCTTGGGAGGGACAGTAAACACTGAAGCTTTCTTT
. 13 TRBJ2-7 TRBV6-6 . CASSYSRVREQYF TGTGCCAGCAGTTACTCCAGGGTTCGCGAGCAGTACTTC
TRBD2 15 TRBJ2-1 TRBV7-9 . CASSLMSGEYNEQFF TGTGCCAGCAGCTTAATGAGCGGGGAGTACAATGAGCAGTTCTTC
. 17 TRBJ2-6 TRBV29-1 . CSDCRTITPSGANVLTF TGCAGCGACTGTAGGACAATAACTCCATCTGGGGCCAACGTCCTGACTTTC
. 16 TRBJ2-3 TRBV6-5 . CASSYSRDIATDTQYF TGTGCCAGCAGTTACTCTCGGGACATAGCCACAGATACGCAGTATTTT
TRBD1 17 TRBJ1-2 TRBV7-8 . CASSSPDRGKFGYGYTF TGTGCCAGCAGCTCCCCTGACAGGGGGAAGTTCGGGTATGGCTACACCTTC
. 13 TRBJ1-2 TRBV19 . CASSISQDYGYTF TGTGCCAGTAGTATTTCGCAGGATTATGGCTACACCTTC
. 13 TRBJ2-1 TRBV5-1 . CASSLDIDNEQFF TGCGCCAGCAGCTTGGATATCGACAATGAGCAGTTCTTC
. 16 TRBJ2-2 TRBV4-2 . CASSQFTRRRPGELFF TGTGCCAGCAGCCAATTTACTAGGCGGCGACCCGGGGAGCTGTTTTTT
. 12 TRBJ1-6 TRBV5-6 . CASSLVGGPLHF TGTGCCAGCAGCTTGGTCGGGGGGCCCCTCCACTTT
. 16 TRBJ1-1 TRBV5-6 . CASSLAGRARGTEAFF TGTGCCAGCAGCTTGGCCGGCAGGGCAAGGGGCACTGAAGCTTTCTTT
. 10 TRBJ1-1 TRBV20-1 few CSASRQRAFF TGCAGTGCTAGTAGGCAGAGGGCTTTCTTT
. 15 TRBJ2-7 TRBV29-1 . CSVKTGQRIPYEQYF TGCAGCGTTAAAACCGGTCAGCGCATTCCCTACGAGCAGTACTTC
TRBD1 13 TRBJ2-7 TRBV28 . CASRRGGAHEQYF TGTGCCAGCAGGCGAGGGGGCGCCCACGAGCAGTACTTC
. 14 TRBJ2-7 TRBV7-2 . CASSLGGFGYEQYF TGTGCCAGCAGCTTAGGAGGTTTTGGCTACGAGCAGTACTTC